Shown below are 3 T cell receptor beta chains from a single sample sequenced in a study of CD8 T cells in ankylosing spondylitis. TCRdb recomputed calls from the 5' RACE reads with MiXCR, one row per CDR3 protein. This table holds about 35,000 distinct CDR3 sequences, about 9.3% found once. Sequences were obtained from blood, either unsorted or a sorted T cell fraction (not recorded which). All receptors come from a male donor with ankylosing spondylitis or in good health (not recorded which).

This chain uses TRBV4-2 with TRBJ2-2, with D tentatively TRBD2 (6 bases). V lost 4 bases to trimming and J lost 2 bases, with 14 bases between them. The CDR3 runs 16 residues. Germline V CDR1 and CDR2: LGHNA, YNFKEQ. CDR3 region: CASSPNPGTNTGELFF. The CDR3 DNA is TGTGCCAGCAGCCCCAATCCAGGGACTAACACCGGGGAGCTGTTTTTT.

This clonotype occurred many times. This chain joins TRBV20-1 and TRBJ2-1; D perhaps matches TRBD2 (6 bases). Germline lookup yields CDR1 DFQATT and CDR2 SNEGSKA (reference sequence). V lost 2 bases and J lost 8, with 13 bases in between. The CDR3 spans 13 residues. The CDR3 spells CSARRGGRYEQFF. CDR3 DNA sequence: TGCAGTGCTAGAAGGGGAGGCCGTTATGAGCAGTTCTTC.

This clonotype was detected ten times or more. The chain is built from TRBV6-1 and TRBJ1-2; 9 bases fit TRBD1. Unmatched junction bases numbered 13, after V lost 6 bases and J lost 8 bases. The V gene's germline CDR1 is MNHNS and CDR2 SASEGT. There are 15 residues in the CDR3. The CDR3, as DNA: TGTGCCAGCAGCAACGCCGGGACAGGGTTAATAGGCTACACCTTC. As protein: CASSNAGTGLIGYTF.